This is a list of T cell receptor beta chains from one sample in a study of T cell changes during pregnancy in multiple sclerosis. TCRdb's table, derived via immunoSEQ multiplex PCR, lists solely in-frame clones and lacks some. The table shows roughly 97,000 clones, with just over 90% occurring only once. The sequencing used peripheral blood, collected in the second trimester of pregnancy. These receptors were collected from a female donor in good health, enrolled as a control in a pregnancy study. Each CDR3 is given with its conserved first and last residue. The order of the fields is J gene, clone size, D gene, V gene, CDR3 DNA, CDR3 protein. The D gene is left open where the match is weak. Clone size is stated in some rows and not others, as once, few, many or a class when expanded.

TRBJ1-2 | NA | NA | TRBV2 | TGTGCCAGCAGGGCACAGGGAAGCGATGGCTACACCTTC | CASRAQGSDGYTF
TRBJ1-2 | NA | TRBD1 | TRBV6-5 | TGTGCCAGCAGTTACGGTGACAGGGGGTATGGCTACACCTTC | CASSYGDRGYGYTF
TRBJ1-4 | NA | NA | TRBV5-4 | TGTGCCAGCAGCTTGTGGGTCGGGGGGTCTAATGAAAAACTGTTTTTT | CASSLWVGGSNEKLFF
TRBJ1-1 | NA | NA | TRBV5-4 | TGTGCCAGCAGCTTGGAGGCGGGGAACACTGAAGCTTTCTTT | CASSLEAGNTEAFF
TRBJ2-7 | NA | TRBD1 | TRBV6-5 | TGTGCCAGCAGTCCCTACAGGGGGCCCTACGAGCAGTACTTC | CASSPYRGPYEQYF
TRBJ2-2 | NA | NA | TRBV27 | TGTGCCAGCACCCCGGGACTGAACACCGGGGAGCTGTTTTTT | CASTPGLNTGELFF
TRBJ1-1 | NA | NA | TRBV5-1 | TGCGCCAGCAGCACACAGGGGAACACTGAAGCTTTCTTT | CASSTQGNTEAFF
TRBJ1-5 | once | TRBD1 | TRBV11-2 | TGTGCCAGCAGCTTCGGACAGGGGAATCAGCCCCAGCATTTT | CASSFGQGNQPQHF
TRBJ1-1 | NA | NA | TRBV5-1 | TGCGCCAGCAGGAAGAGGAACACTGAAGCTTTCTTT | CASRKRNTEAFF
TRBJ1-1 | NA | NA | TRBV5-5 | TGTGCCAGCAGCTGGGCCGGACAGAGCAACACTGAAGCTTTCTTT | CASSWAGQSNTEAFF